Each of the 13 T cell receptor beta chains below was sequenced from the same sample in a study of T cell repertoires in cytomegalovirus infection. No cognate antigen is known for these TCRs. TCRdb called the reads again in MiXCR, with one record for every CDR3 protein. The sample holds 200,000 to 250,000 distinct CDR3 sequences, around 40% seen once. The source was CD8+ T cells from cultured PBMCs, collected from culture after CMV antigen stimulation. The receptors originated from a human donor in good health (CMV status not recorded). Some clones in this sample may be carry-over from other donors' samples.

This clonotype was recorded a few times. V is TRBV7-3 and J is TRBJ2-1; 7 bases are a match to TRBD1. From germline, CDR1 is SGHTA and CDR2 FQGTGA. V was clipped by 4 bases and J by 0 bases; unmatched bases: 9. There are 17 residues in the CDR3. CDR3 sequence reads: CASSSTGQKSSYNEQFF. The CDR3 DNA reads as TGTGCCAGCAGCTCAACGGGACAGAAGAGCTCCTACAATGAGCAGTTCTTC.

This chain uses TRBV6-2 or TRBV6-3 with TRBJ2-7; D perhaps matches TRBD2 (6 bases). CDR3 size: 14 residues. V was clipped by 6 bases and J by 3 bases, with 15 bases between them. In germline, CDR1 is MNHEY, CDR2 SVGEGT. CDR3 nucleotide sequence: TGTGCCAGCAGAGGTCTAGCGAGCTACTACGAGCAGTACTTC. It is translated as CASRGLASYYEQYF.

The chain joins TRBV20-1 to TRBJ2-2; D remains ambiguous. In germline, CDR1 is DFQATT, CDR2 SNEGSKA (reference sequence). V lost 2 bases, J lost 7 bases, and 5 bases lay in between. The CDR3 has 11 amino acids. CDR3 region: CSARNIGELFF. DNA for the CDR3: TGCAGTGCTAGAAATATCGGGGAGCTGTTTTTT.

V usage is TRBV7-9 and J usage is TRBJ1-2; D unclear. The CDR3 has 13 amino acids. The germline gives CDR1 SEHNR, CDR2 FQNEAQ (reference sequence). The ends were cut back, 1 base at V and 6 bases at J, with 9 bases in the middle. The DNA for the CDR3 is TGTGCCAGCAGCTTAGGAGGGAGGGATGGCTACACCTTC. Encoded protein: CASSLGGRDGYTF.

The rearrangement links TRBV19 to TRBJ1-3, with D hard to call. This CDR3 comprises 10 residues. Germline V gene sequence: CDR1 LNHDA, CDR2 SQIVND (reference sequence). CDR3 region: CAAAKNTIYF. The CDR3 region has the DNA TGTGCTGCAGCGAAGAACACCATATATTTT.

The V gene is TRBV27, the J gene TRBJ1-6; perhaps TRBD1 as D (6 bases). This CDR3 comprises 14 residues. The V end was cut by 3 bases, the J end by 4 bases, with 7 bases between. Germline CDR1 and CDR2: MNHEY and SMNVEV (reference sequence). CDR3 nucleotides: TGTGCCAGCAGTTTTACAGGGTATAATTCACCCCTCCACTTT. The encoded protein is CASSFTGYNSPLHF.

V gene TRBV5-6 combines with J gene TRBJ2-3; TRBD2 matches 12 bases. The ends lost 3 bases at V and 5 bases at J; junction bases unmatched: 10. Germline CDR1 SGHDT, CDR2 YYEEEE. This CDR3 region has 17 residues. CDR3 sequence (DNA): TGTGCCAGCAGCTCCAAGGTGTCTAGCGGGAGGGGAGATACGCAGTATTTT. It translates to CASSSKVSSGRGDTQYF.

This clonotype was seen a few times. The chain links TRBV19 to TRBJ2-1; the match to TRBD2 covers 8 bases. This CDR3 spans 15 amino acids. Germline assignment: CDR1 LNHDA and CDR2 SQIVND (reference sequence). The J segment lost 0 bases and the V segment lost 5 bases, leaving 3 bases of the junction unmatched. CDR3 sequence (DNA): TGTGCCAGTAGTGAAAGCGGGAGCTCCTACAATGAGCAGTTCTTC. Protein sequence: CASSESGSSYNEQFF.

The genes are TRBV27 and TRBJ2-7, with D tentatively TRBD2 (5 bases). Trimming shortened V by 6 bases and J by 0 bases, and 15 bases separated the two germline ends. CDR1 is MNHEY and CDR2 is SMNVEV in the germline V gene (reference sequence). This CDR3 spans 15 amino acids. CDR3 coding DNA: TGTGCCAGCAGAGTGTACACCACTAGCTCCTACGAGCAGTACTTC. Translating gives CASRVYTTSSYEQYF.

The chain employs TRBV19 and TRBJ2-7; 7 bases fit TRBD2. The CDR3 loop spans 14 amino acids. V was pared by 3 bases and J by 3 bases, with 5 bases of the junction left unmatched. Looked up from germline, CDR1 is LNHDA and CDR2 is SQIVND (reference sequence). CDR3 sequence: CASSILGGNYEQYF. The CDR3 region has the DNA TGTGCCAGTAGTATCCTGGGAGGGAACTACGAGCAGTACTTC.

CDR3 region: CASSPGTGINEKLFF. CDR3 bases: TGTGCCAGCAGCCCCGGGACAGGGATTAATGAAAAACTGTTTTTT. J is TRBJ1-4 and V is TRBV7-9, with 9 bases matching TRBD1. Germline lookup yields CDR1 SEHNR and CDR2 FQNEAQ (reference sequence). V lost 5 bases and J lost 4; bases outside the gene matches: 5. The CDR3 is made up of 15 amino acids.

This chain joins TRBV12-3 or TRBV12-4 and TRBJ2-1; D is possibly TRBD1 or TRBD2 (5 bases each). The CDR3 covers 15 residues. V was trimmed by 5 bases and J by 5 bases, leaving 16 bases between them. The CDR3 DNA reads as TGTGCCAGCAGTCGGTCGAGGGGCATTGACAATGAGCAGTTCTTC. Its translation is CASSRSRGIDNEQFF.

This clonotype came up a few times. The chain links TRBV19 to TRBJ2-1; D is undetermined. In germline, CDR1 is LNHDA, CDR2 SQIVND (reference sequence). Trimming pared 1 base from V and 9 bases from J, leaving 10 bases between. The CDR3 consists of 13 residues. CDR3 in DNA: TGTGCCAGTAGTATAGTGAAGGGTACTGAGCAGTTCTTC. The encoded protein is CASSIVKGTEQFF. Looking up the rest from reference TRBV19 and TRBJ2-1 gives the full variable domain: DGGITQSPKYLFRKEGQNVTLSCEQNLNHDAMYWYRQDPGQGLRLIYYSQIVNDFQKGDIAEGYSVSREKKESFPLTVTSAQKNPTAFYLCASSIVKGTEQFFGPGTRLTVL.